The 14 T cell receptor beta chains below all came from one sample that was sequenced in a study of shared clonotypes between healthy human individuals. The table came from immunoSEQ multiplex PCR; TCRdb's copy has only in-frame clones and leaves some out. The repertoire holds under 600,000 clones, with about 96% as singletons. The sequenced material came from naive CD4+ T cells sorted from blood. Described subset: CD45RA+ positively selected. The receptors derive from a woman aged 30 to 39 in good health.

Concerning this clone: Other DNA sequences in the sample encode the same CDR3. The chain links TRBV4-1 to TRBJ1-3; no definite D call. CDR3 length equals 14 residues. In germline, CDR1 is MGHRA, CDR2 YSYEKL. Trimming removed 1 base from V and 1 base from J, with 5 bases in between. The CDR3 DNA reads TGCGCCAGCAGCCAAGCGGTTTCTGGAAACACCATATATTTT. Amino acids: CASSQAVSGNTIYF.

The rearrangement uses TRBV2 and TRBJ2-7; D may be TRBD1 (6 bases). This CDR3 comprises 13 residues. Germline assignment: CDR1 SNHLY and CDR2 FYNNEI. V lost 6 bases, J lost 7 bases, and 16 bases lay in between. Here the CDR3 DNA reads TGTGCCAGCAGGGCCATGGGGACAACTGAGCAGTACTTC. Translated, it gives CASRAMGTTEQYF.

CDR3 sequence (DNA): TGTGCCAGCAGGACGACAGGGGGTGAGCAGTACTTC. This sequence encodes CASRTTGGEQYF. The rearrangement uses TRBV27 and TRBJ2-7; 9 nucleotides match TRBD1. The trim removed 6 bases at V and 7 bases at J, leaving 4 bases unmatched. The V gene's germline CDR1 is MNHEY and CDR2 SMNVEV (reference sequence). There are 12 residues in the CDR3.

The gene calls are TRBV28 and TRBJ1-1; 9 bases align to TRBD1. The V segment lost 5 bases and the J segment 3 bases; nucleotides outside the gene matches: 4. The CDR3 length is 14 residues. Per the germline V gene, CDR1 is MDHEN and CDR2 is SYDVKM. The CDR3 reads CASSTGGWDTEAFF. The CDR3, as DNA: TGTGCCAGCAGTACAGGGGGCTGGGACACTGAAGCTTTCTTT.

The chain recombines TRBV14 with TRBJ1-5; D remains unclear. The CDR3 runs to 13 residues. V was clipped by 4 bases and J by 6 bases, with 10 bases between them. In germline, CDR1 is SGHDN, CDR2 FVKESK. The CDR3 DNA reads TGTGCCAGCAGCCTTGTGGCTGGTCAGCCCCAGCATTTT. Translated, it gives CASSLVAGQPQHF.

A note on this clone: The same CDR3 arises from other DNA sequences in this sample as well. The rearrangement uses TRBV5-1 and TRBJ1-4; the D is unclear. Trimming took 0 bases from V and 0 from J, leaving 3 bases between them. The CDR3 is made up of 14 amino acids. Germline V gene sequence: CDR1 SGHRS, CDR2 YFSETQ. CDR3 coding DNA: TGCGCCAGCAGCTTGGGCTCAACTAATGAAAAACTGTTTTTT. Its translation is CASSLGSTNEKLFF.

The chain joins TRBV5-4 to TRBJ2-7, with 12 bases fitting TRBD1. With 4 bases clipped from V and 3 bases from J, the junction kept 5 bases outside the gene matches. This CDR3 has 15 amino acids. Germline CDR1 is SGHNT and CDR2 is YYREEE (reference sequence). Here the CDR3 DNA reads TGTGCCAGCAGCACCGGGACAGGGGGCTTCTACGAGCAGTACTTC. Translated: CASSTGTGGFYEQYF.

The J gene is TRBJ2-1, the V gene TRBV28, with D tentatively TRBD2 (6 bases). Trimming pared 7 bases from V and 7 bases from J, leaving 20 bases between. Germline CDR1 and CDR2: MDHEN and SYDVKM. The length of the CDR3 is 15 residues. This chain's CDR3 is CASKPTGPGRNEQFF. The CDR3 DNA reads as TGTGCCAGCAAACCCACGGGCCCAGGGAGGAATGAGCAGTTCTTC.

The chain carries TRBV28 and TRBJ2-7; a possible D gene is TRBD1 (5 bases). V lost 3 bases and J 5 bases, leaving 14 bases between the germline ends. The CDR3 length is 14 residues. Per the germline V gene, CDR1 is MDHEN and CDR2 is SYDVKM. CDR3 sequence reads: CASSLGREGDEQYF. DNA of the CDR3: TGTGCCAGCAGTTTGGGTAGAGAAGGGGACGAGCAGTACTTC.

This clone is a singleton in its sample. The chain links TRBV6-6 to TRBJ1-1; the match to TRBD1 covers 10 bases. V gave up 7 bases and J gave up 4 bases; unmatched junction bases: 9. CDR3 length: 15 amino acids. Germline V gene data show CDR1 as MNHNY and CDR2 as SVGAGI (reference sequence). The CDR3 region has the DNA TGTGCCAGCATTGCGACGAGGACAGGGGGCACTGAAGCTTTCTTT. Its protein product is CASIATRTGGTEAFF.

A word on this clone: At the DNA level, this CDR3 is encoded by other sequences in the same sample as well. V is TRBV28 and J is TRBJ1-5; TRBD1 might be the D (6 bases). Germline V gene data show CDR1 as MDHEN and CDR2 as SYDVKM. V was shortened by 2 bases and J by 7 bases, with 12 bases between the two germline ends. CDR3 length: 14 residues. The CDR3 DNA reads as TGTGCCAGCAGTTTAGGGGGCGCGGGCCAGCCCCAGCATTTT. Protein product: CASSLGGAGQPQHF.

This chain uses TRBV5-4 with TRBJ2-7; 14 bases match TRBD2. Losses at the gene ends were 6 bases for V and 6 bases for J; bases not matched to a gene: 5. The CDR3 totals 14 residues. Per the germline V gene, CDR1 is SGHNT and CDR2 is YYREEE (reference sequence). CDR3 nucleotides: TGTGCCAGCAAGGGACTAGCGGGAGCTGGCGAGCAGTACTTC. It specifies CASKGLAGAGEQYF.

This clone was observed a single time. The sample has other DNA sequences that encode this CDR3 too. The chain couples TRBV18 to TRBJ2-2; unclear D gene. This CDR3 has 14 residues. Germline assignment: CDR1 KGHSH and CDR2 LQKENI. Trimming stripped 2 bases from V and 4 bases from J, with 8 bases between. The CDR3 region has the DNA TGTGCCAGCTCACCAGGCTTCGGCACCGGGGAGCTGTTTTTT. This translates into CASSPGFGTGELFF.

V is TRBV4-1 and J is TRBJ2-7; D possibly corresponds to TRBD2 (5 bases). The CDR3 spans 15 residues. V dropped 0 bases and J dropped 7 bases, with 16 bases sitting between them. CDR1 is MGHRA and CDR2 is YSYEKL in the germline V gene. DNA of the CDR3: TGCGCCAGCAGCCAAGATCCAGAGGCCCGAGGGGAGCAGTACTTC. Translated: CASSQDPEARGEQYF.